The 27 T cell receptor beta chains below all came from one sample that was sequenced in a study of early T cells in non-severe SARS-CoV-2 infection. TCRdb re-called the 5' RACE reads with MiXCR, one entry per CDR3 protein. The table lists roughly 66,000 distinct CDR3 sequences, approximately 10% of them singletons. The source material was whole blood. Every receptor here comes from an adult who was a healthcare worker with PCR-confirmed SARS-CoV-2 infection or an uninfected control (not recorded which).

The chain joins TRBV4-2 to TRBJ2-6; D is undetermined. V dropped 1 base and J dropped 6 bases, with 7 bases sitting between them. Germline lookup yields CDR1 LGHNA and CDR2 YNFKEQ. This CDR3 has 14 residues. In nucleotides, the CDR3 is TGTGCCAGCAGCCAAGCCTTCTCGGCCAACGTCCTGACTTTC. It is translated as CASSQAFSANVLTF.

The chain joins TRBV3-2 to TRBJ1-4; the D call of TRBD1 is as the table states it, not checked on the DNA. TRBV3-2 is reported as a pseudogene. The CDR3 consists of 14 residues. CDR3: CASSRGTAYEKLFF. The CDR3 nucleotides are TGTGCCAGCAGCCGGGGGACAGCCTATGAAAAACTGTTTTTT.

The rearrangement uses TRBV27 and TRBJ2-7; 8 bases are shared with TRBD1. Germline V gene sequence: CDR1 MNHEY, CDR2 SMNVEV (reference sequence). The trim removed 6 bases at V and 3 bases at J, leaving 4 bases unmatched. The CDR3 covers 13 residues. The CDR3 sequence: CASSHGQGYEQYF. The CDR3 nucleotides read TGTGCCAGCAGCCACGGACAGGGCTACGAGCAGTACTTC.

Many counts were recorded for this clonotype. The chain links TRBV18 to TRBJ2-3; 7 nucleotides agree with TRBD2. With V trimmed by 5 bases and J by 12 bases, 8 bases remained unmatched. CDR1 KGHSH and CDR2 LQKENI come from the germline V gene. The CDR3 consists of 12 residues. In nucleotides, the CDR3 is TGTGCCAGCTCAAGAGAGCGGGACGCTCAGTATTTT. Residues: CASSRERDAQYF.

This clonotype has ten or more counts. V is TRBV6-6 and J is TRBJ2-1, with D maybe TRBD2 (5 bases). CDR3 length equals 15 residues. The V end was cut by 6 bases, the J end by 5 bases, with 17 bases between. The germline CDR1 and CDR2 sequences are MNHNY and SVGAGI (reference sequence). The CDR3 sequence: CASRSWEFKNNEQFF. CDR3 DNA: TGTGCCAGCAGATCCTGGGAGTTCAAAAACAATGAGCAGTTCTTC.

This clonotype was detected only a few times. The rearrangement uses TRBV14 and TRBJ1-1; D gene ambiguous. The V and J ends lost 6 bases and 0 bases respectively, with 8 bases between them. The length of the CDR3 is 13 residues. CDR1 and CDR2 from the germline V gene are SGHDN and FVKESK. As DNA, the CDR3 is TGTGCCAGCAGTGTGGGGTTGAACACTGAAGCTTTCTTT. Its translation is CASSVGLNTEAFF.

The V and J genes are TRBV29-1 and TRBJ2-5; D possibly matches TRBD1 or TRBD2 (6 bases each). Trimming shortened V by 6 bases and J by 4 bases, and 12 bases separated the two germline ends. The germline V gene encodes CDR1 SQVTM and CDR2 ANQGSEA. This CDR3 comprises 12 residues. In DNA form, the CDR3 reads TGCAGCGTCGAGAGGGGGGCAGAGACCCAGTACTTC. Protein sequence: CSVERGAETQYF.

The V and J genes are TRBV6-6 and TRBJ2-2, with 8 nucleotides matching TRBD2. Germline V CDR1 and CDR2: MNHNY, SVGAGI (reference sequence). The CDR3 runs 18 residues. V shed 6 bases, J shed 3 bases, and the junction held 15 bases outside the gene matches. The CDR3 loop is CASSPPGGAGVHTGELFF. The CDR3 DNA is TGTGCCAGCAGCCCCCCGGGGGGAGCGGGAGTTCACACCGGGGAGCTGTTTTTT.

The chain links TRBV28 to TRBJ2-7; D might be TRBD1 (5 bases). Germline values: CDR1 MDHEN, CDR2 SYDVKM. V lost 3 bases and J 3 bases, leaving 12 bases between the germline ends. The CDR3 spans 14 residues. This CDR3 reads CASSFPGPGYEQYF. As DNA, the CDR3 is TGTGCCAGCAGTTTTCCAGGGCCGGGCTACGAGCAGTACTTC.

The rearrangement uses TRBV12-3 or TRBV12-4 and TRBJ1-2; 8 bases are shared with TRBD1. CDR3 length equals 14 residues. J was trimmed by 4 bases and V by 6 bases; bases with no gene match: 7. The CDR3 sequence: CASRDREESYGYTF. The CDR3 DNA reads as TGTGCCAGCAGGGACAGGGAAGAGAGCTATGGCTACACCTTC.

The DNA of the CDR3 is TGCGCCAGCAGCTCATCAACGGGGGTCGAGACCCAGTACTTC. Protein: CASSSSTGVETQYF. The J gene is TRBJ2-5, the V gene TRBV5-1, with D possibly TRBD2 on 6 matching bases. The CDR3 loop spans 14 amino acids. Germline V CDR1 and CDR2: SGHRS, YFSETQ. V was shortened by 3 bases and J by 5 bases, with 14 bases between the two germline ends.

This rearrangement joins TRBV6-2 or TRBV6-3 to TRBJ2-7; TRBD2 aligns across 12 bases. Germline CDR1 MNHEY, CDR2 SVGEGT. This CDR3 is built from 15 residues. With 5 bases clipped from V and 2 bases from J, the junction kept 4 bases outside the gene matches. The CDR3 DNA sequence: TGTGCCAGCAGTAGGAGGACTAGCGGGACCTACGAGCAGTACTTC. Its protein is CASSRRTSGTYEQYF.

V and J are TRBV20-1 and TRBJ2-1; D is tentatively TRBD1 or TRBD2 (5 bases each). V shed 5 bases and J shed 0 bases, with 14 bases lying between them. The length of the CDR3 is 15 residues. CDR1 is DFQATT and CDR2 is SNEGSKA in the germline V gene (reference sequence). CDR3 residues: CSAQGPWSSYNEQFF. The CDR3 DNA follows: TGCAGTGCTCAGGGACCCTGGAGCTCCTACAATGAGCAGTTCTTC.

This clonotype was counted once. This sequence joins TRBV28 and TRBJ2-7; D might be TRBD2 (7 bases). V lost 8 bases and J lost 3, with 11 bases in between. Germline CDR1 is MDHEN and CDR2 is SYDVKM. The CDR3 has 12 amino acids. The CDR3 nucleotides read TGTGCCAGCGGGAGGGGGTTCTACGAGCAGTACTTC. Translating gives CASGRGFYEQYF.

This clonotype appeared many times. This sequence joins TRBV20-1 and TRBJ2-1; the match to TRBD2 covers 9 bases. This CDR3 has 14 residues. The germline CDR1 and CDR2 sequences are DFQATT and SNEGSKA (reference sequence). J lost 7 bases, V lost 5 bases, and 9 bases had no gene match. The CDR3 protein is CSASPGLATNEQFF. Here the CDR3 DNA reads TGCAGTGCTTCCCCGGGACTAGCAACAAATGAGCAGTTCTTC.

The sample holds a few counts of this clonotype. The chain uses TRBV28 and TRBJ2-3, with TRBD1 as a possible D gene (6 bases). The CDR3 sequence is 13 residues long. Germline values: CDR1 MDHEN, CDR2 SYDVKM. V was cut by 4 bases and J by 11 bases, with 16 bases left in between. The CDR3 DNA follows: TGTGCCAGCAGTTACCTGAGGACAGTTGGGCAGTATTTT. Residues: CASSYLRTVGQYF. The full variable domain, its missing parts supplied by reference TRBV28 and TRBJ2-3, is DVKVTQSSRYLVKRTGEKVFLECVQDMDHENMFWYRQDPGLGLRLIYFSYDVKMKEKGDIPEGYSVSREKKERFSLILESASTNQTSMYLCASSYLRTVGQYFGPGTRLTVL.

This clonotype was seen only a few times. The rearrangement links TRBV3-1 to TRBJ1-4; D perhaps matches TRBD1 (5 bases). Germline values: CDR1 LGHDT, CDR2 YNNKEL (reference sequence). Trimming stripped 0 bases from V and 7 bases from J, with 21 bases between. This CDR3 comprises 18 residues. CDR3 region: CASSQDPTGGGRIEKLFF. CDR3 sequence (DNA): TGTGCCAGCAGCCAAGATCCGACCGGGGGAGGCAGGATTGAAAAACTGTTTTTT. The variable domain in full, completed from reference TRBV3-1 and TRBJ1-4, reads DTAVSQTPKYLVTQMGNDKSIKCEQNLGHDTMYWYKQDSKKFLKIMFSYNNKELIINETVPNRFSPKSPDKAHLNLHINSLELGDSAVYFCASSQDPTGGGRIEKLFFGSGTQLSVL.

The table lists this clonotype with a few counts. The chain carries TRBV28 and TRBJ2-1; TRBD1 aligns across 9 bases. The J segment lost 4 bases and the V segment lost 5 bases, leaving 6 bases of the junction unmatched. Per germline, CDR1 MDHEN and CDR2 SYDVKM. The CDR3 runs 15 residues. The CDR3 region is CASSKQGAGYNEQFF. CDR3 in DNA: TGTGCCAGCAGTAAACAGGGGGCGGGGTACAATGAGCAGTTCTTC.

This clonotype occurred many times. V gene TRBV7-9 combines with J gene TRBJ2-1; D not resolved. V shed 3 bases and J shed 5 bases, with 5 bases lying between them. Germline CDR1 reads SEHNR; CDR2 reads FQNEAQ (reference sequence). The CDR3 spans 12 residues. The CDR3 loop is CASSFQDNEQFF. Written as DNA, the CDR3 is TGTGCCAGCAGCTTCCAAGACAATGAGCAGTTCTTC.

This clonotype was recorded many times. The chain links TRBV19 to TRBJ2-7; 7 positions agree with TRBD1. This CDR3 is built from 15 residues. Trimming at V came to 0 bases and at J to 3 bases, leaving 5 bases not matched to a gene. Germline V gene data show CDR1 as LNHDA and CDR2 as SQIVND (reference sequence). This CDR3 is CASSIDARQGYEQYF. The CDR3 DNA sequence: TGTGCCAGTAGTATAGATGCTCGACAGGGCTACGAGCAGTACTTC. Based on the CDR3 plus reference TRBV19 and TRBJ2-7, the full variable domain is DGGITQSPKYLFRKEGQNVTLSCEQNLNHDAMYWYRQDPGQGLRLIYYSQIVNDFQKGDIAEGYSVSREKKESFPLTVTSAQKNPTAFYLCASSIDARQGYEQYFGPGTRLTVT.

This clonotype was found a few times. Here the CDR3 reads CASSFTPPNEQFF. CDR3 DNA sequence: TGTGCCAGCAGCTTCACCCCCCCTAATGAGCAGTTCTTC. The chain recombines TRBV7-3 with TRBJ2-1, with unresolved D. Germline V gives CDR1 SGHTA, CDR2 FQGTGA. Trimming stripped 3 bases from V and 7 bases from J, with 10 bases between. This CDR3 comprises 13 residues.

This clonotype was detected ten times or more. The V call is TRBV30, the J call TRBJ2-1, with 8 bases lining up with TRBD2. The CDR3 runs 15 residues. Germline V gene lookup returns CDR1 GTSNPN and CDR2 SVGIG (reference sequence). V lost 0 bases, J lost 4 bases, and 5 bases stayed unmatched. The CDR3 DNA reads TGTGCCTGGAGTGTACGGGGGGGCGCGTACAATGAGCAGTTCTTC. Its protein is CAWSVRGGAYNEQFF.

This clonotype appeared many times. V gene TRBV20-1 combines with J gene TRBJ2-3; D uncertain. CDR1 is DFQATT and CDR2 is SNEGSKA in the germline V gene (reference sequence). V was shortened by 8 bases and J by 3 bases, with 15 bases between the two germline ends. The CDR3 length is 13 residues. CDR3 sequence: CSLPLGFTDTQYF. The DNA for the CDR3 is TGCAGTCTCCCCCTGGGGTTTACAGATACGCAGTATTTT.

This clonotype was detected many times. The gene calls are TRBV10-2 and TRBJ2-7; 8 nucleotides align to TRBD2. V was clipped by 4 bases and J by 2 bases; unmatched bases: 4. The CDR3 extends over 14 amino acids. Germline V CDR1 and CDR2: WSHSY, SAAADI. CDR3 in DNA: TGCGCCAGCAGTGCGGCGGGAGGCCCCTACGAGCAGTACTTC. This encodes CASSAAGGPYEQYF.

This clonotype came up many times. The CDR3 sequence is CASSEFGTSGQFF. CDR3 DNA sequence: TGTGCCAGCAGTGAATTTGGGACTAGCGGGCAGTTCTTC. The V call is TRBV2, the J call TRBJ2-1, with 11 bases fitting TRBD2. The trim removed 2 bases at V and 12 bases at J, leaving 3 bases unmatched. Germline V gene data show CDR1 as SNHLY and CDR2 as FYNNEI. The CDR3 totals 13 residues. Drawing the rest from reference TRBV2 and TRBJ2-1, the complete variable domain is EPEVTQTPSHQVTQMGQEVILRCVPISNHLYFYWYRQILGQKVEFLVSFYNNEISEKSEIFDDQFSVERPDGSNFTLKIRSTKLEDSAMYFCASSEFGTSGQFFGPGTRLTVL.

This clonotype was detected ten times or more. CDR3 nucleotide sequence: TGCGCCAGCAGTCTCACTAGCGGGGAACACTACGAGCAGTACTTC. Translation: CASSLTSGEHYEQYF. V is TRBV23-1 and J is TRBJ2-7, with 10 bases matching TRBD2. TRBV23-1 is flagged as an ORF with uncertain function. This CDR3 is built from 15 residues. The V gene end was trimmed by 4 bases and the J gene end by 3 bases; junction bases not matched to a gene: 6.

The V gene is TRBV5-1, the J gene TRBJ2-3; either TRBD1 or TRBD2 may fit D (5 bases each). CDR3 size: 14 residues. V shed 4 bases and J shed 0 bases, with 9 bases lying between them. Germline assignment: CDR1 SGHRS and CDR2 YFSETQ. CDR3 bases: TGCGCCAGCAGCGTGGGGGATAGCACAGATACGCAGTATTTT. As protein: CASSVGDSTDTQYF.